The clone carrying this T cell receptor (beta chain) was counted a few times. The antigen remains unidentified. There were only healthy Caucasians among the donors. TCRdb passed the 5' RACE reads through MiXCR, listing each CDR3 protein once. The table includes 400,000 to 500,000 distinct CDR3 sequences, 18% detected once. CDR1 and CDR2 (germline): SGHAT, FQNNGV. The CDR3 consists of 16 residues. The J segment lost 0 bases and the V segment lost 0 bases, leaving 3 bases of the junction unmatched. This specimen belongs to a study of identical twins. Study-wide results and caveats: Out-of-frame alpha sequences shared by twins showed excess low generation probability. Abundant beta clonotypes from cord blood bore fewer insertions; memory repertoires lacked this pattern.

The source is a man aged 45-60 years in good health. The chain recombines TRBV11-2 with TRBJ2-3; 7 bases are a match to TRBD1. Sequences were obtained from naive T cells sorted from blood. The CDR3 DNA reads TGTGCCAGCAGCTTAGACCCCAGGGGGAGCACAGATACGCAGTATTTT. Amino acids: CASSLDPRGSTDTQYF.